The T cell receptor (beta chain) described here comes from a study of blood T cell repertoires in COVID-19. For the study at large: COVID-19 samples collected from the United States, Italy and Spain covered acute and convalescent phases.

This table comes from immunoSEQ multiplex PCR, and its TCRdb copy is limited to in-frame clones, with some not included. The repertoire includes a few hundred thousand clones, approximately 86% of them detected once, and approximately 10% sits in the top ten. The CDR3 sequence is 19 residues long. Germline-derived CDR1 and CDR2 are LNHNV and YYDKDF (reference sequence). Trimming took off 5 bases at V and 0 bases at J, with 23 bases between the two ends. J is TRBJ2-1 and V is TRBV15; D is perhaps TRBD1 (5 bases). Sequencing was done on a sample of PBMCs or T cells enriched from blood (not recorded which). The source is a young man with acute COVID-19. CDR3 sequence (DNA): TGTGCCACCAGCGGGCCCGTCATCTGGGGCCCCGACTCCTACAATGAGCAGTTCTTC. This gives the protein CATSGPVIWGPDSYNEQFF.